The rows below give T cell receptor beta chains drawn from one sample of a study of blood T cells in healthy people across ages. Using its own MiXCR run on the 5' RACE reads, TCRdb lists one record per CDR3 protein. Among around 990,000 distinct CDR3 sequences, approximately 26% were seen once, and the ten largest hold around 0.75%. This sample also belongs to another study, concerning T cells of mothers and their children.

Sequenced material: blood. Receptors originate from a girl aged 2 to 10 in good health. Both conserved end residues are part of each CDR3. Fields, in order: J gene, clone size, D gene, V gene, CDR3 DNA, CDR3 protein. D genes are given only for firm matches. Clone size is not always given. Where it is, it says once, few, many or a class for expanded clones.

j_gene: TRBJ2-7
abundance: few
d_gene: TRBD2
v_gene: TRBV28
CDR3nt: TGTGCCAGCAGTTCCCGGGAGGGGACCTACGAGCAGTACTTC
CDR3aa: CASSSREGTYEQYF

j_gene: TRBJ1-1
abundance: few
d_gene: -
v_gene: TRBV29-1
CDR3nt: TGCAGCGGAGACAGTAACACTGAAGCTTTCTTT
CDR3aa: CSGDSNTEAFF

j_gene: TRBJ2-5
abundance: few
d_gene: -
v_gene: TRBV7-9
CDR3nt: TGTGCCAGCAGCCCCTTCTCGGGGGGCAAAGAGACCCAGTACTTC
CDR3aa: CASSPFSGGKETQYF

j_gene: TRBJ2-7
abundance: few
d_gene: TRBD2
v_gene: TRBV29-1
CDR3nt: TGCAGCGCTGAGCTAGCGGGCCACTACGAGCAGTACTTC
CDR3aa: CSAELAGHYEQYF

j_gene: TRBJ2-7
abundance: -
d_gene: -
v_gene: TRBV12-3/TRBV12-4
CDR3nt: TGTGCCAGCAGTCGTACAGACGGCCCCTACGAGCAGTACTTC
CDR3aa: CASSRTDGPYEQYF

j_gene: TRBJ2-1
abundance: few
d_gene: -
v_gene: TRBV4-2
CDR3nt: TGTGCCAGCAGCCAAGATGAAGCCCGGGATGAGCAGTTCTTC
CDR3aa: CASSQDEARDEQFF

j_gene: TRBJ1-1
abundance: -
d_gene: -
v_gene: TRBV6-1
CDR3nt: TGTGCCAGCAGTCTCACGGCCGGCGGGGGGGTCGAGAACACTGAAGCTTTCTTT
CDR3aa: CASSLTAGGGVENTEAFF

j_gene: TRBJ1-1
abundance: -
d_gene: TRBD1
v_gene: TRBV13
CDR3nt: TGTGCCAGCAGCTTGAATACAGGGGGCGTCACTGAAGCTTTCTTT
CDR3aa: CASSLNTGGVTEAFF

j_gene: TRBJ2-1
abundance: few
d_gene: -
v_gene: TRBV12-3/TRBV12-4
CDR3nt: TGTGCCAGCAGCTCCCCAGGGATCTACAATGAGCAGTTCTTC
CDR3aa: CASSSPGIYNEQFF

j_gene: TRBJ2-3
abundance: -
d_gene: TRBD2
v_gene: TRBV28
CDR3nt: TGTGCCAGCAGTTTAGCCGGGACTAGTTTTGGTACGCAGTATTTT
CDR3aa: CASSLAGTSFGTQYF

j_gene: TRBJ1-2
abundance: -
d_gene: TRBD1
v_gene: TRBV6-6
CDR3nt: TGTGCCAGCAGCGACAGGGGGGGGTTTGAGGGCTACACCTTC
CDR3aa: CASSDRGGFEGYTF

j_gene: TRBJ2-5
abundance: -
d_gene: -
v_gene: TRBV6-1
CDR3nt: TGTGCCAGCAGGAGGGTTATCCAAGAGACCCAGTACTTC
CDR3aa: CASRRVIQETQYF

j_gene: TRBJ2-1
abundance: -
d_gene: TRBD2
v_gene: TRBV27
CDR3nt: TGTGCCAGCATTATCAGCGGGGGGGCCCCCTCCTACAATGAGCAGTTCTTC
CDR3aa: CASIISGGAPSYNEQFF

j_gene: TRBJ1-2
abundance: -
d_gene: -
v_gene: TRBV4-2
CDR3nt: TGTGCCAGCAGCCAAGGAGAGGCGGGGTACTATGGCTACACCTTC
CDR3aa: CASSQGEAGYYGYTF

j_gene: TRBJ1-3
abundance: -
d_gene: -
v_gene: TRBV4-1
CDR3nt: TGCGCCAGCAGCCCCGAAAGAGTGGCGCTCTCTGGAAACACCATATATTTT
CDR3aa: CASSPERVALSGNTIYF

j_gene: TRBJ1-2
abundance: -
d_gene: -
v_gene: TRBV20-1
CDR3nt: TGCAGTGCTCTTACAGGTTTTAACTATGGCTACACCTTC
CDR3aa: CSALTGFNYGYTF

j_gene: TRBJ2-7
abundance: few
d_gene: -
v_gene: TRBV6-2/TRBV6-3
CDR3nt: TGTGCCAGCAGGAAAATAGGGGCCTACGAGCAGTACTTC
CDR3aa: CASRKIGAYEQYF

j_gene: TRBJ2-3
abundance: few
d_gene: TRBD2
v_gene: TRBV5-1
CDR3nt: TGTGCCAGCAGCTCAGGGACTAGCGGATTGGATACGCAGTATTTT
CDR3aa: CASSSGTSGLDTQYF

j_gene: TRBJ2-1
abundance: few
d_gene: TRBD1
v_gene: TRBV6-1
CDR3nt: TGTGCCAGCGGGACAGAGTTCTACAATGAGCAGTTCTTC
CDR3aa: CASGTEFYNEQFF

j_gene: TRBJ2-1
abundance: -
d_gene: -
v_gene: TRBV12-3/TRBV12-4
CDR3nt: TGTGCCAGCAGTTTGAATAGTGGGGGACGGGACAATGAGCAGTTCTTC
CDR3aa: CASSLNSGGRDNEQFF

j_gene: TRBJ2-3
abundance: few
d_gene: -
v_gene: TRBV29-1
CDR3nt: TGCAGCGTTCTAGCCTACCTGAACACAGATACGCAGTATTTT
CDR3aa: CSVLAYLNTDTQYF

j_gene: TRBJ1-2
abundance: -
d_gene: TRBD1
v_gene: TRBV7-2
CDR3nt: TGTGCCAGCAGCTCATCCCGGGACAGAGCCCCCGTGGCTGGCTACACCTTC
CDR3aa: CASSSSRDRAPVAGYTF

j_gene: TRBJ2-5
abundance: -
d_gene: -
v_gene: TRBV7-2
CDR3nt: TGTGCCAGCAGCCCTAGACTAGGGAGTCCGGGAAAGACCCAGTACTTC
CDR3aa: CASSPRLGSPGKTQYF

j_gene: TRBJ1-5
abundance: -
d_gene: -
v_gene: TRBV2
CDR3nt: TGTGCCAGCTCCAACGTAGGAACAGATACGCAGCATTTT
CDR3aa: CASSNVGTDTQHF

j_gene: TRBJ1-1
abundance: -
d_gene: TRBD1
v_gene: TRBV4-1
CDR3nt: TGCGCCAGCAGCCAGTCAGGGGGCGTTGAAGCTTTCTTT
CDR3aa: CASSQSGGVEAFF

j_gene: TRBJ1-2
abundance: few
d_gene: -
v_gene: TRBV7-9
CDR3nt: TGTGCCAGCAGCTCGGTCGAGGTCGGCTACACCTTC
CDR3aa: CASSSVEVGYTF

j_gene: TRBJ2-1
abundance: -
d_gene: TRBD2
v_gene: TRBV29-1
CDR3nt: TGCAGCGTGACTGGGACTAGCGGCAATGAGCAGTTCTTC
CDR3aa: CSVTGTSGNEQFF

j_gene: TRBJ2-1
abundance: -
d_gene: TRBD1
v_gene: TRBV13
CDR3nt: TGTGCCAGCAGCTTTTGGACAGGGTTCAATGAGCAGTTCTTC
CDR3aa: CASSFWTGFNEQFF

j_gene: TRBJ2-1
abundance: once
d_gene: TRBD2
v_gene: TRBV6-1
CDR3nt: TGTGCCAGCAGTGAGGTCGTGATCGGACTAGCGGGAGTACGCAATGAGCAGTTCTTC
CDR3aa: CASSEVVIGLAGVRNEQFF

j_gene: TRBJ2-7
abundance: few
d_gene: -
v_gene: TRBV19
CDR3nt: TGTGCCACCCGGACCGAGTACGAGCAGTACTTC
CDR3aa: CATRTEYEQYF

j_gene: TRBJ2-1
abundance: -
d_gene: TRBD2
v_gene: TRBV24-1
CDR3nt: TGTGCCACCAGTGATTTCAGCGGGGTCAATGAGCAGTTCTTC
CDR3aa: CATSDFSGVNEQFF

j_gene: TRBJ1-2
abundance: few
d_gene: TRBD1
v_gene: TRBV4-2
CDR3nt: TGTGCCAGCAGCCCCCTTACCGGGACAGCCTATGGCTACACCTTC
CDR3aa: CASSPLTGTAYGYTF

j_gene: TRBJ2-5
abundance: few
d_gene: TRBD1
v_gene: TRBV10-2
CDR3nt: TGCGCCAGCACCGAAGGGGACAGGGTAGGAGAGACCCAGTACTTC
CDR3aa: CASTEGDRVGETQYF

j_gene: TRBJ2-1
abundance: few
d_gene: -
v_gene: TRBV20-1
CDR3nt: TGCAGTGCTAGGGTCCCCACAGACAATGAGCAGTTCTTC
CDR3aa: CSARVPTDNEQFF

j_gene: TRBJ1-3
abundance: few
d_gene: -
v_gene: TRBV27
CDR3nt: TGTGCCAGCAGTATCGCCCCGGGGTCTGGAAACACCATATATTTT
CDR3aa: CASSIAPGSGNTIYF

j_gene: TRBJ2-7
abundance: -
d_gene: TRBD1
v_gene: TRBV4-1
CDR3nt: TGCGCCAGCAGCCAAGATCCGGGGACAGTCGCCTACGAGCAGTACTTC
CDR3aa: CASSQDPGTVAYEQYF

j_gene: TRBJ2-7
abundance: -
d_gene: -
v_gene: TRBV7-8
CDR3nt: TGTGCCAGCAGCTTGGGACCGCCTTCCTACGAGCAGTACTTC
CDR3aa: CASSLGPPSYEQYF

j_gene: TRBJ1-2
abundance: -
d_gene: -
v_gene: TRBV20-1
CDR3nt: TGCAGTGCTACCCCGGGGGGCGGGGCCTATGGCTACACCTTC
CDR3aa: CSATPGGGAYGYTF

j_gene: TRBJ1-2
abundance: few
d_gene: TRBD1
v_gene: TRBV12-3/TRBV12-4
CDR3nt: TGTGCCAGCAGTTTACATCAGGGGGTCAGCTATGGCTACACCTTC
CDR3aa: CASSLHQGVSYGYTF

j_gene: TRBJ2-5
abundance: -
d_gene: TRBD2
v_gene: TRBV28
CDR3nt: TGTGCCGTCTCGAATAGCGGGAACGGGGAGACCCAGTACTTC
CDR3aa: CAVSNSGNGETQYF

j_gene: TRBJ2-1
abundance: few
d_gene: -
v_gene: TRBV20-1
CDR3nt: TGCAGTGCTCGAAGCACGGCAGCCACCTACAATGAGCAGTTCTTC
CDR3aa: CSARSTAATYNEQFF

j_gene: TRBJ1-3
abundance: -
d_gene: -
v_gene: TRBV15
CDR3nt: TGTGCCACCAGCGGGCCGACAGGCGGCTCTGGAAACACCATATATTTT
CDR3aa: CATSGPTGGSGNTIYF

j_gene: TRBJ1-5
abundance: -
d_gene: -
v_gene: TRBV10-3
CDR3nt: TGTGCCATCAGTCCGACGGGGGATGATCAGCCCCAGCATTTT
CDR3aa: CAISPTGDDQPQHF

j_gene: TRBJ1-5
abundance: few
d_gene: -
v_gene: TRBV12-3/TRBV12-4
CDR3nt: TGTGCCAGCAGTTTTATCACAGACAATCAGCCCCAGCATTTT
CDR3aa: CASSFITDNQPQHF

j_gene: TRBJ2-7
abundance: -
d_gene: -
v_gene: TRBV20-1
CDR3nt: TGCAGTGCCCGAAGCCACAAGCAGTACTTC
CDR3aa: CSARSHKQYF